These 19 T cell receptor beta chains came from one sample sequenced in a study of cytomegalovirus exposure and HLA in healthy donors. 60 Vbeta and 13 Jbeta primers were used in PCR. Here immunoSEQ multiplex PCR was the method, and the copy in TCRdb shows in-frame clones only, minus some. The sample lists under 100,000 clones, roughly four fifths occurring once. The material sequenced was PBMCs. The receptors were gathered from a human donor in good health.

V and J are TRBV5-6 and TRBJ1-1; 7 bases agree with TRBD1. This CDR3 is 15 amino acids long. After removal of 4 bases from V and 5 bases from J, the junction contained 11 bases not matched to a gene. From germline, CDR1 is SGHDT and CDR2 YYEEEE. For the CDR3, the DNA is TGTGCCAGCAGCCTACTACCGACAGGGCGAACTGAAGCTTTCTTT. This gives the protein CASSLLPTGRTEAFF.

The chain uses TRBV9 and TRBJ1-2; no definite D call. Trimming left V 1 base short and J 7 bases short, with 17 bases between. From germline, CDR1 is SGDLS and CDR2 YYNGEE. CDR3 size: 15 residues. The CDR3 coding sequence is TGTGCCAGCAGCGTAAGCCCCCTCCGGGAAAGTGGCTACACCTTC. Translated: CASSVSPLRESGYTF.

CDR3 sequence reads: CASSAGPGTWTYEQYF. The CDR3 nucleotides read TGTGCCAGCAGCGCAGGACCCGGGACATGGACCTACGAGCAGTACTTC. The chain recombines TRBV9 with TRBJ2-7; a weak D match, TRBD1 (6 bases). With 3 bases removed from V and 2 bases from J, the gap between germline ends came to 18 bases. Germline CDR1 SGDLS, CDR2 YYNGEE. This CDR3 contains 16 residues.

This chain connects TRBV6-5 to TRBJ1-2; weak D call: TRBD1 (6 bases). V was trimmed by 6 bases and J by 3 bases, leaving 17 bases between them. In germline, CDR1 is MNHEY, CDR2 SVGAGI. The CDR3 contains 15 residues. CDR3 sequence: CASRDTTGIDYGYTF. The CDR3 DNA follows: TGTGCCAGCAGAGATACAACAGGGATAGACTATGGCTACACCTTC.

J is TRBJ2-7 and V is TRBV6-1; weak D call: TRBD2 (6 bases). Trimming took 4 bases from V and 4 from J, leaving 17 bases between them. CDR1 is MNHNS, CDR2 SASEGT, per germline. The CDR3 is 15 amino acids. The CDR3 DNA is TGTGCCAGCAGTGTTGAGGTCGGAGGGGCTTACGAGCAGTACTTC. Translating gives CASSVEVGGAYEQYF.

The CDR3 DNA sequence: TGTGCCAGCAGCAACCGGGACAGAATTTTAAAAAATAGCAATCAGCCCCAGCATTTT. This codes for CASSNRDRILKNSNQPQHF. The chain joins TRBV5-5 to TRBJ1-5; 7 positions match TRBD1. The CDR3 runs 19 residues. The V and J ends lost 4 bases and 0 bases, in that order; junction bases with no gene match: 16. Germline values: CDR1 SGHKS, CDR2 YYEKEE (reference sequence).

This sequence joins TRBV9 and TRBJ1-6; D unresolved. Germline V gene sequence: CDR1 SGDLS, CDR2 YYNGEE. The V gene lost 3 bases and the J gene lost 9 bases, with 19 bases spanning the gap. This CDR3 has 16 amino acids. CDR3 sequence: CASSGGVVSAGSPLHF. DNA for the CDR3: TGTGCCAGCAGCGGTGGGGTTGTATCTGCGGGTTCACCCCTCCACTTT.

V usage is TRBV10-3 and J usage is TRBJ2-7; 7 positions agree with TRBD1. The germline CDR1 and CDR2 sequences are ENHRY and SYGVKD. The J segment lost 2 bases and the V segment lost 10 bases, leaving 8 bases of the junction unmatched. The CDR3 has 13 residues. CDR3: CATADRDPYEQYF. Written as DNA, the CDR3 is TGTGCCACCGCAGACAGGGACCCCTACGAGCAGTACTTC.

The genes are TRBV13 and TRBJ2-2; TRBD1 matches 8 bases. This CDR3 comprises 15 residues. Germline V CDR1 and CDR2: PRHDT, FYEKMQ (reference sequence). Trimming at V came to 5 bases and at J to 6 bases, leaving 8 bases not matched to a gene. This chain's CDR3 is CASSQRDRRAGELFF. The CDR3, as DNA: TGTGCCAGCAGCCAACGGGACAGGAGGGCCGGGGAGCTGTTTTTT.

The rearrangement joins TRBV10-1 to TRBJ1-6; D not certain. Germline V gene sequence: CDR1 WNHNN, CDR2 SYGVQD (reference sequence). The CDR3 sequence is 14 residues long. V dropped 4 bases and J dropped 9 bases, with 13 bases sitting between them. The CDR3 loop is CASSGIRSGSPLHF. DNA for the CDR3: TGCGCCAGCAGTGGAATTAGGTCGGGTTCACCCCTCCACTTT.

On this clone itself: The junction departs from the called germline gene at one end, perhaps through a read error. The rearrangement links TRBV2 to TRBJ2-7; D may be TRBD1 (5 bases). The germline gives CDR1 SNHLY, CDR2 FYNNEI. The CDR3 length is 11 residues. The CDR3 nucleotides are TGTGCCAGCAGTCCCAAGGGGCGTTGTTCCTTC. It translates to CASSPKGRCSF.

This clone has just a few counts. V usage is TRBV2 and J usage is TRBJ1-2; no clear D gene. Trimming removed 8 bases from V and 2 bases from J, with 9 bases in between. CDR3 length: 12 amino acids. Germline CDR1 SNHLY, CDR2 FYNNEI. Here the CDR3 reads CASDSGNYGYTF. CDR3 DNA sequence: TGTGCCAGCGACTCCGGGAACTATGGCTACACCTTC.

There are a few counts of this clone. The J gene is TRBJ2-7, the V gene TRBV6-4, with 8 bases lining up with TRBD1. The CDR3 consists of 14 residues. J was trimmed by 2 bases and V by 6 bases; bases with no gene match: 6. Germline CDR1 MRHNA, CDR2 SNTAGT. The CDR3 is CASSQTGDAYEQYF. The CDR3, as DNA: TGTGCCAGCAGCCAGACAGGGGATGCCTACGAGCAGTACTTC.

The gene calls are TRBV5-6 and TRBJ2-7, with TRBD1 matching 8 bases. The germline V gene encodes CDR1 SGHDT and CDR2 YYEEEE. This CDR3 contains 15 residues. J lost 2 bases, V lost 4 bases, and 8 bases had no gene match. CDR3 DNA sequence: TGTGCCAGCAGCGGAAGAGGGACAGGAGCCTACGAGCAGTACTTC. Protein sequence: CASSGRGTGAYEQYF.

V is TRBV19 and J is TRBJ1-1; 8 positions agree with TRBD1. The V segment lost 6 bases and the J segment 5 bases; nucleotides outside the gene matches: 8. CDR3 length equals 14 residues. CDR1 is LNHDA, CDR2 SQIVND, per germline (reference sequence). CDR3 DNA: TGTGCCAGTAGCACCACAGGGGGGGCGACTGAAGCTTTCTTT. This codes for CASSTTGGATEAFF.

CDR3 coding DNA: TGTGCCAGTAGTATTGATGGGGGGTCGGGGACTGAAGCTTTCTTT. Its translation: CASSIDGGSGTEAFF. The chain employs TRBV19 and TRBJ1-1; the D gene is possibly TRBD1 (5 bases). CDR1 LNHDA and CDR2 SQIVND come from the germline V gene (reference sequence). The ends were cut back, 3 bases at V and 5 bases at J, with 16 bases in the middle. This CDR3 has 15 amino acids.

The rearrangement uses TRBV19 and TRBJ2-3, with 8 bases matching TRBD1. V shed 6 bases, J shed 3 bases, and the junction held 2 bases outside the gene matches. There are 13 residues in the CDR3. CDR1 and CDR2 from the germline V gene are LNHDA and SQIVND (reference sequence). CDR3 amino acids: CASSRQGTDTQYF. For the CDR3, the DNA is TGTGCCAGTAGCCGACAGGGGACAGATACGCAGTATTTT. The full variable domain, completed using reference TRBV19 and TRBJ2-3, is DGGITQSPKYLFRKEGQNVTLSCEQNLNHDAMYWYRQDPGQGLRLIYYSQIVNDFQKGDIAEGYSVSREKKESFPLTVTSAQKNPTAFYLCASSRQGTDTQYFGPGTRLTVL.

The V call is TRBV15, the J call TRBJ2-7; TRBD2 matches at 13 bases. Germline CDR1 and CDR2: LNHNV and YYDKDF (reference sequence). J was trimmed by 0 bases and V by 3 bases; bases with no gene match: 5. The CDR3 is made up of 17 amino acids. CDR3 sequence reads: CATSRRTSGGSSYEQYF. Written as DNA, the CDR3 is TGTGCCACCAGCAGGAGGACTAGCGGGGGAAGCTCCTACGAGCAGTACTTC.

The V gene is TRBV29-1, the J gene TRBJ2-1; D unresolved. The ends were cut back, 8 bases at V and 6 bases at J, with 20 bases in the middle. Germline assignment: CDR1 SQVTM and CDR2 ANQGSEA. This CDR3 is built from 14 residues. The CDR3 is CSIRRRARINEQFF. The CDR3 DNA follows: TGCAGCATAAGGCGGCGCGCGCGGATCAATGAGCAGTTCTTC.